This entry concerns a single T cell receptor (beta chain). Its antigen is unknown. Per-base qualities were not stored, and no clone one base away is much larger. The donors were about 40 Caucasian individuals from Russia, aged roughly 6 to 100 years, who were systemically healthy. Around 10 milliliters of peripheral blood were collected from each donor into EDTA-treated Vacutainer tubes. Ficoll-Paque density-gradient centrifugation was used to isolate PBMCs, with at least 6.5 million obtained per sample. Trizol reagent was used to extract total RNA from the PBMCs, yielding at least 5.5 micrograms per sample. Naive CD45RAhigh/CD27high T cell percentages were measured by flow cytometry on a PBMC aliquot from every donor. The entry originates in a study of blood T cells in healthy people across ages (dated by TCRdb to 2015 to 2017). Broadly, across the study: In model experiments, template switching captured roughly one uniquely barcoded TCR beta cDNA molecule for every two T cells. To avoid experimental bias, donors of different ages were distributed randomly across sequencing lanes. The study analyzed two additional independent replicas of 1 million unique cDNA reads from the same blood draw for two donors, one aged 18 to 30 and one aged 80 or older. Donors were grouped into four age groups: young (average 16 years), middle-aged (about 40), aged (62) and long-lived (about 89). To track age-related changes in TCR beta repertoire diversity, the study relied on deep sequencing normalized with unique cDNA molecular identifiers.

The research as a whole found: Because profiling used bulk unsorted PBMCs, naive and antigen-experienced compartments could not be compared conclusively. The long-lived group showed more naive CD4+ T cells, fewer expanded clones and increased TCR diversity than the aged group, suggesting age selection. There was a strong correlation between observed TCR beta diversity and the percentage of naive T cells measured by flow cytometry. As age increased, observed TCR beta diversity per million T cells dropped in a roughly linear way, and a significant reduction was already evident by age 40. Because the CMV infection status of the donors was unknown, age-related changes in expanded clonotypes may potentially have been confounded. Total diversity estimates from one million sequenced T cells were considered lower bounds and underestimates.

Library generation was performed with 5' RACE. The sequencer was an Illumina HiSeq 2500. A second PCR of roughly 7 to 11 cycles was performed with a sample-barcoded 5' primer and a J-beta primer mix. Each TCR beta cDNA molecule received a unique molecular identifier from a template-switch 5' adaptor carrying 12 random nucleotides. Each sample yielded at least 2.5 million CDR3-containing paired-end reads. First-strand cDNA synthesis was performed from all RNA using the Mint cDNA synthesis kit, with priming by a TRBC-specific oligonucleotide. All cDNA was treated with uracil-DNA glycosylase and then went through a first 18-cycle PCR with the universal primers M1SS and BC2_uni_R. The authors' pipeline ran thus. For normalization, 1 million high-quality reads were randomly selected from each sample, with every read carrying a distinct molecular identifier. Reads with shared molecular identifiers were discarded instead of being binned into consensus sequences. CDR3 identification, clonotype clustering and error correction used MiTCR with a Q25 quality threshold and the strictest error-elimination algorithm. A nonparametric unseen species model using Euler transformation provided a lower-bound estimate of total TCR beta diversity. The public reads were reanalyzed by TCRdb: fastp trimming at Q25, MiXCR alignment, in-frame beta chains only. Duplicate CDR3 protein sequences are folded into a single record with the most common DNA and genes. TCRdb's processing, not the study's, gives the V and J calls here. This sample lists some 730,000 distinct CDR3 sequences; 20% to 25% were detected once. Roughly 22% of the sample lies in the top ten.

From a lookup of the germline V gene, CDR1 and CDR2 are MNHEY and SVGEGT. The CDR3 numbers 15 residues from cysteine through phenylalanine. The kept DNA is CDR3 alone, 45 bases in frame from the first base. The junction shows trimming of 8 bases on V and 2 bases on J, plus 16 bases between the germline ends. Material: blood. This clonotype was sampled from a man aged 65 to 79 in good health. The sequence is built from TRBV6-2 or TRBV6-3 and TRBJ1-5; there is no confident call for the D gene. The DNA reads TGTGCCAGCGGCCCCTGGAGGATGCGCAATCAGCCCCAGCATTTT. Protein translation: CASGPWRMRNQPQHF.